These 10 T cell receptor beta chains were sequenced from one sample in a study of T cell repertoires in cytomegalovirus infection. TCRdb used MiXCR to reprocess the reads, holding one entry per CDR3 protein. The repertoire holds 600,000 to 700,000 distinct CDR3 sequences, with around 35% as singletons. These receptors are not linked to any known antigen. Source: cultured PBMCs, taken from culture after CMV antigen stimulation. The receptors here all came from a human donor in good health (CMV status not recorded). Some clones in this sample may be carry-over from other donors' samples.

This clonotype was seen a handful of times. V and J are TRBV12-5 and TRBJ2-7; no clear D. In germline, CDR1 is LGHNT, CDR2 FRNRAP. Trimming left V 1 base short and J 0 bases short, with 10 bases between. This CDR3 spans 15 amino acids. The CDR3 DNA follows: TGTGCTAGTGGTTTGGGGCTGGGCCTCTCCTACGAGCAGTACTTC. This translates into CASGLGLGLSYEQYF.

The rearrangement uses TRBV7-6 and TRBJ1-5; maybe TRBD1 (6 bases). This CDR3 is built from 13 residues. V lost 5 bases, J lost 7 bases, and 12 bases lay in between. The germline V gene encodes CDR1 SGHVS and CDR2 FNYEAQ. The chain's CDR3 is CASSAEGGQPQHF. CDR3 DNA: TGTGCCAGCAGCGCGGAGGGGGGGCAGCCCCAGCATTTT.

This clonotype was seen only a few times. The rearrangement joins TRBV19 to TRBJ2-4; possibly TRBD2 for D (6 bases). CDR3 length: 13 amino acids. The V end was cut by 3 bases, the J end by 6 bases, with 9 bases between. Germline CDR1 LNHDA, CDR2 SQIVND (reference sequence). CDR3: CASSIPGGNIQYF. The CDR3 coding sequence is TGTGCCAGTAGTATCCCCGGGGGAAACATTCAGTACTTC.

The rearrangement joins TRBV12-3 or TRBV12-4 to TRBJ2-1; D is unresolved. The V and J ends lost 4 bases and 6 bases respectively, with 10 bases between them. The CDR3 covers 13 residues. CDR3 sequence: CASSSTRGNEQFF. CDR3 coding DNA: TGTGCCAGCAGTTCGACCAGAGGCAATGAGCAGTTCTTC.

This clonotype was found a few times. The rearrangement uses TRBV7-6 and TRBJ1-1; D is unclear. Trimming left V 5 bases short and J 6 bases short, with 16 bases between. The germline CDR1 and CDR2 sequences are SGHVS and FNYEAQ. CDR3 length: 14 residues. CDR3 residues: CASSPWGSEAEAFF. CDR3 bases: TGTGCCAGCAGCCCTTGGGGAAGTGAGGCTGAAGCTTTCTTT.

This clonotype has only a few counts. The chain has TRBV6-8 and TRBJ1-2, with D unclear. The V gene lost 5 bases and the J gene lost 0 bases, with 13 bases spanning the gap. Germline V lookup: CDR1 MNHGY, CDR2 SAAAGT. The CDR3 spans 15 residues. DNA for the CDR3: TGTGCCAGCAGTACCGACCCGGGTTCTAACTATGGCTACACCTTC. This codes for CASSTDPGSNYGYTF.

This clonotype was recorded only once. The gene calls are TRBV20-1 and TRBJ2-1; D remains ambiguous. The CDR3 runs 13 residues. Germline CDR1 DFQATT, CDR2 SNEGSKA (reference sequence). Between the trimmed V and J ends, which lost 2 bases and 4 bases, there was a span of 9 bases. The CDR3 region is CSARRDPYNEQFF. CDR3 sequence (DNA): TGCAGTGCTAGACGTGACCCTTACAATGAGCAGTTCTTC.

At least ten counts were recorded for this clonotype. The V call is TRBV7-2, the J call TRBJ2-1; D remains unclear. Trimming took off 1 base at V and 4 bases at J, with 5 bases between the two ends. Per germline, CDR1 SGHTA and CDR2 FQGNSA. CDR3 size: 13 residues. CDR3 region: CASSLGTYNEQFF. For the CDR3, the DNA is TGTGCCAGCAGCTTAGGTACTTACAATGAGCAGTTCTTC.

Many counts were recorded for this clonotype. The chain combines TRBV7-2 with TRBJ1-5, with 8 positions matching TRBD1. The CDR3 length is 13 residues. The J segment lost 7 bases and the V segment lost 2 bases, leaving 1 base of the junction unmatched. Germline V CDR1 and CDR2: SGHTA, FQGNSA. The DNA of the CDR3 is TGTGCCAGCAGCTTACAGGGGGCCCAGCCCCAGCATTTT. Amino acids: CASSLQGAQPQHF.

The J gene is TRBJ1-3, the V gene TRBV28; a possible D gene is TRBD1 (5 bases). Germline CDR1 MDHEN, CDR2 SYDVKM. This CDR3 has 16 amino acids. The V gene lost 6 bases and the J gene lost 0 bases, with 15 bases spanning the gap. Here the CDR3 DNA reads TGTGCCAGCAGCAGTTTGGCAGGGAGCTCTGGAAACACCATATATTTT. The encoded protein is CASSSLAGSSGNTIYF.